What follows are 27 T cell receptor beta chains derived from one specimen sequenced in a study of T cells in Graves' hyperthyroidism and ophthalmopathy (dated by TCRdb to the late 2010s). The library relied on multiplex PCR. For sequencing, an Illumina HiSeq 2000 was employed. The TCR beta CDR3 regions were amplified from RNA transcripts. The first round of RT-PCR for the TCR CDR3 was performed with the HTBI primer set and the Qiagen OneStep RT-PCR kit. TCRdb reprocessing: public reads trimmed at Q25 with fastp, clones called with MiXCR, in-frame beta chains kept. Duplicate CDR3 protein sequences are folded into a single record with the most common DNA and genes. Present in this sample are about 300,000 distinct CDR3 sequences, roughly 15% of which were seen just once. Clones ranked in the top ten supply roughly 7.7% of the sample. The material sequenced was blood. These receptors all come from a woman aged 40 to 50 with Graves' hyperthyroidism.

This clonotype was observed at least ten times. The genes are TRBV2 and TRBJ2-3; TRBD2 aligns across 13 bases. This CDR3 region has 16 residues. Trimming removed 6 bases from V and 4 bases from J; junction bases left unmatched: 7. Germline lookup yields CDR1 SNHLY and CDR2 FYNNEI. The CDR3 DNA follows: TGTGCCAGCAGACCTACTAGCGGGGGGGTTTCAGATACGCAGTATTTT. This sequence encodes CASRPTSGGVSDTQYF.

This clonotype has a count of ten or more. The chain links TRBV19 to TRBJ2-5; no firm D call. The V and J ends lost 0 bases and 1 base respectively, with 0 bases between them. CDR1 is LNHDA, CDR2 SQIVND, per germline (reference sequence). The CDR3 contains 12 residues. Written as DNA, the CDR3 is TGTGCCAGTAGTATAGACCAAGAGACCCAGTACTTC. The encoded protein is CASSIDQETQYF.

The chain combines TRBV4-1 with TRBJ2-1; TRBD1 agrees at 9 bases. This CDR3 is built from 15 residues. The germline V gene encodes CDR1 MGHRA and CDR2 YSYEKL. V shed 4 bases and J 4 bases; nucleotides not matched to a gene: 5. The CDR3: CASSRPGQGYNEQFF. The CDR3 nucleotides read TGCGCCAGCAGCCGACCGGGACAGGGATACAATGAGCAGTTCTTC.

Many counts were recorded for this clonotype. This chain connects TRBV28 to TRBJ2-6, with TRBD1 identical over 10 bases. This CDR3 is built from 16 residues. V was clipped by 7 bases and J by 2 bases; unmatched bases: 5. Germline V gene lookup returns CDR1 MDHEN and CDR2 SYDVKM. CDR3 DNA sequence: TGTGCCAGCATGACAGGGGGCGAACCTGGGGCCAACGTCCTGACTTTC. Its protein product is CASMTGGEPGANVLTF.

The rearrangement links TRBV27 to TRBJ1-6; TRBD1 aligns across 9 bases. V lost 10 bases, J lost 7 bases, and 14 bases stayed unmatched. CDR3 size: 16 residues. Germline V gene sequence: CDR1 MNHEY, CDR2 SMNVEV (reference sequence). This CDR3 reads CATQDRGYLRNSPLHF. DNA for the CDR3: TGTGCCACCCAGGACAGGGGTTATCTTAGGAATTCACCCCTCCACTTT.

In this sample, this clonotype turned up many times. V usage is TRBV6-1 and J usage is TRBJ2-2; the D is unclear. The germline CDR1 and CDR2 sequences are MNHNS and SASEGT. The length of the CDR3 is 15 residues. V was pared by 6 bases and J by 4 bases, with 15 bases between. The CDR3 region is CASSAYRSGTGELFF. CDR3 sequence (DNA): TGTGCCAGCAGCGCCTATAGGTCAGGCACCGGGGAGCTGTTTTTT.

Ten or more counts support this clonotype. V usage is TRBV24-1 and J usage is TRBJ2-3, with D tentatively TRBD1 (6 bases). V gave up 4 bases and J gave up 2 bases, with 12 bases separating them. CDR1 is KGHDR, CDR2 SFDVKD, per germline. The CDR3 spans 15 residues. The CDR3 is CATSDTGTSTDTQYF. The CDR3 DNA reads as TGTGCCACCAGTGACACCGGGACATCCACAGATACGCAGTATTTT.

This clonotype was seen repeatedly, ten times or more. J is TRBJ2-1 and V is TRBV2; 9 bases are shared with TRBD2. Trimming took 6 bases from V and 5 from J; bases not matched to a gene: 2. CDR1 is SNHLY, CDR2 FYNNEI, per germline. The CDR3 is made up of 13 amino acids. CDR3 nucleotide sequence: TGTGCCAGCAGGGGGACTAGCCACAATGAGCAGTTCTTC. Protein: CASRGTSHNEQFF.

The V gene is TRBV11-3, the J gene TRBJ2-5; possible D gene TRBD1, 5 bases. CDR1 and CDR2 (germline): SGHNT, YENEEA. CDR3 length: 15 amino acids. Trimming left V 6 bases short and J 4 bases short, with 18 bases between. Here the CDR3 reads CASSRLQQGRETQYF. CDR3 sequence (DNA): TGTGCCAGCAGTCGCCTCCAGCAGGGAAGAGAGACCCAGTACTTC.

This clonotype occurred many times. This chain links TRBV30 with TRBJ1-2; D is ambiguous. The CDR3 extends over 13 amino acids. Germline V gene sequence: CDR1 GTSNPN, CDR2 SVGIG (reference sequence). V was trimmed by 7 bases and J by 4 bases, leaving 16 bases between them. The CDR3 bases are TGTGCCTCGGATCGGGATCCAGGCTATGGCTACACCTTC. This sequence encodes CASDRDPGYGYTF.

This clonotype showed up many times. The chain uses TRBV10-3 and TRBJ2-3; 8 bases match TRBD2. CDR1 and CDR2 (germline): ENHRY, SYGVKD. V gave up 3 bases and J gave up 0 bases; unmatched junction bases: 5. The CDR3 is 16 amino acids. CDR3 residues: CAISDGASGSTDTQYF. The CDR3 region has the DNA TGTGCCATCAGTGATGGGGCTAGCGGGAGCACAGATACGCAGTATTTT.

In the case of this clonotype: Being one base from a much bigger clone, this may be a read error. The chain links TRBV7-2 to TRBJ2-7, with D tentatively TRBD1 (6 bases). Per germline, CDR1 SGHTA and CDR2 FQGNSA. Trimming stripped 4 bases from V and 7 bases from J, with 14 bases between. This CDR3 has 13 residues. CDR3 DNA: TGTGCCAGCAGCTCCCAGAGGGACAATGAGCAGTACTTC. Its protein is CASSSQRDNEQYF.

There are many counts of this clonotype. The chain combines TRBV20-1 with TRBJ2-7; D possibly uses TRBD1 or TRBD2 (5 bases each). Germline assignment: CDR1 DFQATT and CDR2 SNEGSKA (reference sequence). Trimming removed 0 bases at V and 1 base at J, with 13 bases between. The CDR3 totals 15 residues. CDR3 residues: CSARDAGRVSYEQYF. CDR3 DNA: TGCAGTGCTAGAGACGCAGGGCGGGTGTCCTACGAGCAGTACTTC.

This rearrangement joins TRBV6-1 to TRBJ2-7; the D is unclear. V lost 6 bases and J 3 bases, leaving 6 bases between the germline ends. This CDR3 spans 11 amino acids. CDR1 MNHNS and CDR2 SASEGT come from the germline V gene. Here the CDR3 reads CASRGVYEQYF. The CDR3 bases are TGTGCCAGCAGGGGTGTCTACGAGCAGTACTTC.

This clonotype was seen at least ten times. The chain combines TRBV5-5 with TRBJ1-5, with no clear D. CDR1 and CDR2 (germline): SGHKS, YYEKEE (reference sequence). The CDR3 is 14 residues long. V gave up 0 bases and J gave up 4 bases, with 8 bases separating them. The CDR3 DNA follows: TGTGCCAGCAGCTTGGCGTCAGCTAATCAGCCCCAGCATTTT. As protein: CASSLASANQPQHF. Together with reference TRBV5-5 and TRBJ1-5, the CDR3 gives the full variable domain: DAGVTQSPTHLIKTRGQQVTLRCSPISGHKSVSWYQQVLGQGPQFIFQYYEKEERGRGNFPDRFSARQFPNYSSELNVNALLLGDSALYLCASSLASANQPQHFGDGTRLSIL.

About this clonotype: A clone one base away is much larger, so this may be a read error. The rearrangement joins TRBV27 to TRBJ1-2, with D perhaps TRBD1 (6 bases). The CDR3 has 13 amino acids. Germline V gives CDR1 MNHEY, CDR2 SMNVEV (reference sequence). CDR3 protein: CASSLFRGDGYAF. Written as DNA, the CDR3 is TGTGCCAGCAGTTTATTCAGGGGCGATGGCTACGCCTTC.

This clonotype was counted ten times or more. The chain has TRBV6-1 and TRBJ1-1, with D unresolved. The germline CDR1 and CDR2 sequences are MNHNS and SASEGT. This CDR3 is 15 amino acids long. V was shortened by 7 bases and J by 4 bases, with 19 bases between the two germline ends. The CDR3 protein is CASKLHGSLSTEAFF. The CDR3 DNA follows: TGTGCCAGCAAATTACATGGCAGCCTCAGCACTGAAGCTTTCTTT.

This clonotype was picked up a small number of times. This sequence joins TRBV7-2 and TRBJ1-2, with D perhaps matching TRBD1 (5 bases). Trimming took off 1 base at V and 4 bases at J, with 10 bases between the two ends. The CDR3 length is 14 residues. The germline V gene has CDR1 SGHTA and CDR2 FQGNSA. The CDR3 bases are TGTGCCAGCAGCTTAGAACAGGTTGGCTATGGCTACACCTTC. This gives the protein CASSLEQVGYGYTF.

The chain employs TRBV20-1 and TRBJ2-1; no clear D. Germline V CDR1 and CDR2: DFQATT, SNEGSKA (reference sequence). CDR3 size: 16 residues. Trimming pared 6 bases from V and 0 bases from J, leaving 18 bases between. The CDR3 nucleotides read TGCAGTGCCTTAGACCCACGGCGGAGCTCCTACAATGAGCAGTTCTTC. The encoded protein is CSALDPRRSSYNEQFF.

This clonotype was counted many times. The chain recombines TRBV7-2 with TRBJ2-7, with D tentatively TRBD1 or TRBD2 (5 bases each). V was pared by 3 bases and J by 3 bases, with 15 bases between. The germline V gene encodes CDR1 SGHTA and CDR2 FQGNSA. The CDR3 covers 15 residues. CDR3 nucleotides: TGTGCCAGCAGCTTGGTCGGGACCCAGATCTACGAGCAGTACTTC. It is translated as CASSLVGTQIYEQYF. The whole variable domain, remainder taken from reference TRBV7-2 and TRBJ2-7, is GAGVSQSPSNKVTEKGKDVELRCDPISGHTALYWYRQSLGQGLEFLIYFQGNSAPDKSGLPSDRFSAERTGGSVSTLTIQRTQQEDSAVYLCASSLVGTQIYEQYFGPGTRLTVT.

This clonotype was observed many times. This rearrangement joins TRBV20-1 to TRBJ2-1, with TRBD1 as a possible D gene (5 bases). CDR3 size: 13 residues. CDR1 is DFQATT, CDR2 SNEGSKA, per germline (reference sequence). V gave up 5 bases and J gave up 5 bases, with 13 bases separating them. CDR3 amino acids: CSAVQGLDNEQFF. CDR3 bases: TGCAGTGCTGTGCAGGGTCTTGACAATGAGCAGTTCTTC.

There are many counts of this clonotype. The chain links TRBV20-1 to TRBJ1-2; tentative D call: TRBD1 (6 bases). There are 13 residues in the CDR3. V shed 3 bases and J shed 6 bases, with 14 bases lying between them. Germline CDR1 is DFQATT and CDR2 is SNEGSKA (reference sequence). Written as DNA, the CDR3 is TGCAGTGCTAGTCGCCAGGCAGGGGATGGCTACACCTTC. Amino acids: CSASRQAGDGYTF.

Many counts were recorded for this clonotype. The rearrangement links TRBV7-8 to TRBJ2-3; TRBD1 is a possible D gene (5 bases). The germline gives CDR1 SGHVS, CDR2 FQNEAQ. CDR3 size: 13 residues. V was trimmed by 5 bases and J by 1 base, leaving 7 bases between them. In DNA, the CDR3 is TGTGCCAGCAGCGTACAGGGCACAGATACGCAGTATTTT. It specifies CASSVQGTDTQYF.

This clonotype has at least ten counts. CDR3 in DNA: TGTGCCAGCAGCTCGATGAGCGGGGGAGGTACTCCCGAGCAGTACTTC. Residues: CASSSMSGGGTPEQYF. This chain links TRBV7-2 with TRBJ2-7, with 8 bases that match TRBD2. This CDR3 is 16 amino acids long. Trimming at V came to 4 bases and at J to 6 bases, leaving 14 bases not matched to a gene. Germline V CDR1 and CDR2: SGHTA, FQGNSA.

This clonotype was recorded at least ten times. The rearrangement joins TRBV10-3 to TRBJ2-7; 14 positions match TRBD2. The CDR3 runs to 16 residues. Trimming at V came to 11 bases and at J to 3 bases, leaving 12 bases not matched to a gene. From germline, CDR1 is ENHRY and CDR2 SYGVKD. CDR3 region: CALPGTSGGSGYEQYF. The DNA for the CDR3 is TGTGCCTTACCCGGGACTAGCGGGGGAAGCGGCTACGAGCAGTACTTC.

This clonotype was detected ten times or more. CDR3 sequence (DNA): TGCGCCAGCAGCTTCTCCCCCCTAGCGGGAGCCACAGATACGCAGTATTTT. Its translation is CASSFSPLAGATDTQYF. The V gene is TRBV5-1, the J gene TRBJ2-3; 10 nucleotides align to TRBD2. J was trimmed by 2 bases and V by 2 bases; bases with no gene match: 8. Per the germline V gene, CDR1 is SGHRS and CDR2 is YFSETQ. This CDR3 region has 17 residues.

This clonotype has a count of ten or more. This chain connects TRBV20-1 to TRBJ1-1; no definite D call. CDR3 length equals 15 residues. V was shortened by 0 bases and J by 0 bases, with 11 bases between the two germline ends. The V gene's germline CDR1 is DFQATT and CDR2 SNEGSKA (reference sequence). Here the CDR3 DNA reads TGCAGTGCTAGAGACCCACGGAACATGAACACTGAAGCTTTCTTT. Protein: CSARDPRNMNTEAFF.